Listed here are 25 T cell receptor beta chains from one sample, sequenced in a study of PD-1 blockade in classical Hodgkin lymphoma. No patient escaped relapse after autologous stem cell transplantation, and brentuximab vedotin exposure varied. Repertoires were generated with immunoSEQ multiplex PCR, while TCRdb's copy carries only in-frame clones and drops some. The data hold some 22,000 clones, with around 80% observed a single time. Specimen: peripheral blood mononuclear cells (PBMCs), collected before the second cycle of nivolumab. These receptors all come from a human donor with classical Hodgkin lymphoma.

This chain uses TRBV5-1 with TRBJ2-3, with 12 positions matching TRBD2. This CDR3 is built from 16 residues. Germline assignment: CDR1 SGHRS and CDR2 YFSETQ. V lost 3 bases and J lost 0; bases outside the gene matches: 2. The CDR3 DNA reads TGCGCCAGCAGCTCTAGCGGGGGGGCGAGCACAGATACGCAGTATTTT. This codes for CASSSSGGASTDTQYF.

This clone has only a few counts. The V and J genes are TRBV14 and TRBJ2-7; 13 bases are shared with TRBD2. This CDR3 is built from 16 residues. Germline-derived CDR1 and CDR2 are SGHDN and FVKESK. The V gene end was trimmed by 5 bases and the J gene end by 5 bases; junction bases not matched to a gene: 9. The CDR3 DNA reads as TGTGCCAGCAGCACCACTAGCGGGAGGGCTAACAACGAGCAGTACTTC. Translation gives CASSTTSGRANNEQYF.

The genes are TRBV19 and TRBJ2-1; D call uncertain. V shed 1 base and J shed 7 bases, with 11 bases lying between them. Germline CDR1 LNHDA, CDR2 SQIVND (reference sequence). This CDR3 spans 14 amino acids. CDR3 DNA: TGTGCCAGTAGTATAGTGGCCGAAGCGAATGAGCAGTTCTTC. This sequence encodes CASSIVAEANEQFF. Looking up the rest from reference TRBV19 and TRBJ2-1 gives the full variable domain: DGGITQSPKYLFRKEGQNVTLSCEQNLNHDAMYWYRQDPGQGLRLIYYSQIVNDFQKGDIAEGYSVSREKKESFPLTVTSAQKNPTAFYLCASSIVAEANEQFFGPGTRLTVL.

This clone was recorded only once. The chain joins TRBV5-1 to TRBJ2-2, with a weak D call TRBD1 (6 bases). V was clipped by 4 bases and J by 2 bases, with 12 bases between them. The germline V gene has CDR1 SGHRS and CDR2 YFSETQ. The CDR3 is made up of 15 amino acids. CDR3 sequence: CASSRWTENTGELFF. In nucleotides, the CDR3 is TGCGCCAGCAGCCGATGGACAGAAAACACCGGGGAGCTGTTTTTT.

V is TRBV2 and J is TRBJ2-3; D unresolved. Trimming pared 6 bases from V and 0 bases from J, leaving 10 bases between. The CDR3 loop spans 14 amino acids. Germline assignment: CDR1 SNHLY and CDR2 FYNNEI. CDR3 protein: CASSVLGSTDTQYF. CDR3 nucleotides: TGTGCCAGCAGCGTGCTGGGCAGCACAGATACGCAGTATTTT.

The CDR3 region is CASSQDGAGDTQYF. Written as DNA, the CDR3 is TGTGCCAGCAGCCAAGATGGGGCGGGAGATACGCAGTATTTT. The chain has TRBV4-2 and TRBJ2-3, with D possibly called TRBD1 or TRBD2 (5 bases each). V lost 0 bases and J lost 5, with 9 bases in between. Germline values: CDR1 LGHNA, CDR2 YNFKEQ. The CDR3 loop spans 14 amino acids.

This clone was picked up a small number of times. This CDR3 reads CASTDIWGGGQPQHF. The CDR3 DNA follows: TGTGCCAGCACGGATATCTGGGGGGGAGGTCAGCCCCAGCATTTT. The V gene is TRBV6-1, the J gene TRBJ1-5; D may be TRBD1 (5 bases). This CDR3 spans 15 amino acids. Trimming cost V 7 bases and J 6 bases, with 19 bases left between them. The germline V gene has CDR1 MNHNS and CDR2 SASEGT.

The chain combines TRBV7-9 with TRBJ1-1, with D tentatively TRBD1 (5 bases). V shed 5 bases and J shed 0 bases, with 10 bases lying between them. Germline CDR1 reads SEHNR; CDR2 reads FQNEAQ (reference sequence). The CDR3 has 14 amino acids. The CDR3 loop is CASSRQSMNTEAFF. CDR3 DNA sequence: TGTGCCAGCAGCCGACAGTCCATGAACACTGAAGCTTTCTTT.

This chain links TRBV7-2 with TRBJ1-2, with 8 positions matching TRBD1. Germline-derived CDR1 and CDR2 are SGHTA and FQGNSA. Germline trimming cut 5 bases from V and 4 bases from J; bases unmatched to any gene: 6. The CDR3 has 14 amino acids. CDR3 sequence: CASSRTGQGYGYTF. The CDR3 DNA reads TGTGCCAGCAGCCGGACAGGGCAGGGCTATGGCTACACCTTC.

This chain connects TRBV28 to TRBJ2-7; 10 positions match TRBD1. The CDR3 length is 16 residues. Germline V CDR1 and CDR2: MDHEN, SYDVKM. Unmatched junction bases numbered 8, after V lost 5 bases and J lost 1 base. The DNA of the CDR3 is TGTGCCAGCAGTCGCTTCCCGGGACAGGGGTCCTACGAGCAGTACGTC. Amino acid sequence: CASSRFPGQGSYEQYV.

J is TRBJ1-5 and V is TRBV7-2, with TRBD1 identical over 9 bases. This CDR3 region has 15 residues. Looked up from germline, CDR1 is SGHTA and CDR2 is FQGNSA. J gave up 4 bases and V 5 bases, and 6 bases lay outside the gene matches. The CDR3 coding sequence is TGTGCCAGCAGCGCGAAGGACAGGGGAAATCAGCCCCAGCATTTT. Translated, it gives CASSAKDRGNQPQHF.

V is TRBV7-9 and J is TRBJ2-3, with 9 nucleotides matching TRBD2. V lost 1 base to trimming and J lost 2 bases; unmatched junction nucleotides: 4. Germline assignment: CDR1 SEHNR and CDR2 FQNEAQ (reference sequence). The CDR3 has 16 residues. The CDR3 DNA reads TGTGCCAGCAGCTTAGGGACTAGCGAGTTCACAGATACGCAGTATTTT. This codes for CASSLGTSEFTDTQYF.

The J gene is TRBJ2-5, the V gene TRBV2, with 8 bases fitting TRBD1. The germline gives CDR1 SNHLY, CDR2 FYNNEI. This CDR3 is built from 12 residues. Unmatched junction bases numbered 10, after V lost 8 bases and J lost 11 bases. The DNA for the CDR3 is TGTGCCAGCCACTACGGACAGGGAACTCAGTACTTC. Translated, it gives CASHYGQGTQYF.

By share of the sample, this clone is medium-sized. This sample also contains other DNA sequences that code for the same CDR3. This chain uses TRBV19 with TRBJ1-5; no reliable D call. The CDR3 runs to 13 residues. The germline gives CDR1 LNHDA, CDR2 SQIVND (reference sequence). V was trimmed by 3 bases and J by 1 base, leaving 4 bases between them. The CDR3, as DNA: TGTGCCAGTAGTATCACCAGCAATCAGCCCCAGCATTTT. This codes for CASSITSNQPQHF.

As DNA, the CDR3 is TGTGCCAGCAGTACCCAGGGGGACTATGGCTACACCTTC. Amino acids: CASSTQGDYGYTF. This chain links TRBV6-7 with TRBJ1-2; TRBD1 matches 7 bases. TRBV6-7 is noted as an ORF with a role that remains uncertain. V shed 5 bases, J shed 3 bases, and the junction held 3 bases outside the gene matches. The CDR3 covers 13 residues.

This clone was seen once. The genes are TRBV28 and TRBJ2-5; 9 bases map to TRBD2. The J segment lost 4 bases and the V segment lost 5 bases, leaving 5 bases of the junction unmatched. Germline values: CDR1 MDHEN, CDR2 SYDVKM. CDR3 length equals 14 residues. Here the CDR3 reads CASSPSGAIETQYF. CDR3 DNA: TGTGCCAGCAGTCCTAGCGGGGCCATAGAGACCCAGTACTTC. The whole variable domain, remainder taken from reference TRBV28 and TRBJ2-5, is DVKVTQSSRYLVKRTGEKVFLECVQDMDHENMFWYRQDPGLGLRLIYFSYDVKMKEKGDIPEGYSVSREKKERFSLILESASTNQTSMYLCASSPSGAIETQYFGPGTRLLVL.

V and J are TRBV7-6 and TRBJ2-1; 8 nucleotides line up with TRBD2. CDR1 is SGHVS and CDR2 is FNYEAQ in the germline V gene. The CDR3 covers 13 residues. Germline trimming cut 5 bases from V and 6 bases from J; bases unmatched to any gene: 3. The CDR3 region is CASSQGLVNEQFF. The CDR3 bases are TGTGCCAGCAGCCAGGGACTAGTCAATGAGCAGTTCTTC. Filled out from reference TRBV7-6 and TRBJ2-1, the complete variable domain reads GAGVSQSPRYKVTKRGQDVALRCDPISGHVSLYWYRQALGQGPEFLTYFNYEAQQDKSGLPNDRFSAERPEGSISTLTIQRTEQRDSAMYRCASSQGLVNEQFFGPGTRLTVL.

This chain joins TRBV29-1 and TRBJ1-2, with a tentative D call TRBD1 (5 bases). The ends were cut back, 3 bases at V and 2 bases at J, with 13 bases in the middle. Germline V lookup: CDR1 SQVTM, CDR2 ANQGSEA. This CDR3 contains 14 residues. In nucleotides, the CDR3 is TGCAGCGTTGAGGATTGGGGGAAAAACTATGGCTACACCTTC. Protein: CSVEDWGKNYGYTF.

The chain recombines TRBV6-1 with TRBJ1-5; D not resolved. The V end was cut by 3 bases, the J end by 6 bases, with 9 bases between. CDR1 is MNHNS and CDR2 is SASEGT in the germline V gene. The CDR3 length is 13 residues. The CDR3, as DNA: TGTGCCAGCAGTGATTGGGGTGGTCAGCCCCAGCATTTT. Amino acids: CASSDWGGQPQHF.

The CDR3 sequence: CAITRPGPSPYNEQFF. The DNA for the CDR3 is TGTGCCATTACGCGACCGGGACCATCTCCTTACAATGAGCAGTTCTTC. This chain joins TRBV2 and TRBJ2-1; tentatively, D is TRBD1 or TRBD2 (5 bases each). The CDR3 spans 16 residues. The germline V gene has CDR1 SNHLY and CDR2 FYNNEI. Trimming pared 10 bases from V and 4 bases from J, leaving 23 bases between.

V is TRBV10-3 and J is TRBJ2-7; the match to TRBD1 covers 10 bases. V lost 2 bases, J lost 5 bases, and 3 bases stayed unmatched. The CDR3 sequence is 14 residues long. The V gene's germline CDR1 is ENHRY and CDR2 SYGVKD. CDR3 amino acids: CAISEPGQGNEQYV. The CDR3, as DNA: TGTGCCATCAGTGAGCCGGGACAGGGGAACGAGCAGTACGTC.

The chain links TRBV4-3 to TRBJ2-5; 7 nucleotides align to TRBD1. This CDR3 comprises 15 residues. The ends lost 4 bases at V and 2 bases at J; junction bases unmatched: 7. Germline V CDR1 and CDR2: LGHNA, YSLEER. CDR3 bases: TGCGCCAGCAGCCGAGAGACAGGGCGGCAAGAGACCCAGTACTTC. Its protein product is CASSRETGRQETQYF.

The genes are TRBV2 and TRBJ1-1; 8 bases match TRBD1. Unmatched junction bases numbered 6, after V lost 7 bases and J lost 11 bases. The length of the CDR3 is 11 residues. Germline V gene lookup returns CDR1 SNHLY and CDR2 FYNNEI. The chain's CDR3 is CASTLDRAAFF. CDR3 in DNA: TGTGCCAGCACCCTGGACAGGGCGGCTTTCTTT. Looking up the rest from reference TRBV2 and TRBJ1-1 gives the full variable domain: EPEVTQTPSHQVTQMGQEVILRCVPISNHLYFYWYRQILGQKVEFLVSFYNNEISEKSEIFDDQFSVERPDGSNFTLKIRSTKLEDSAMYFCASTLDRAAFFGQGTRLTVV.

The chain employs TRBV5-4 and TRBJ1-1, with 8 bases identical to TRBD1. In germline, CDR1 is SGHNT, CDR2 YYREEE (reference sequence). This CDR3 contains 15 residues. With 8 bases clipped from V and 1 base from J, the junction kept 10 bases outside the gene matches. This CDR3 reads CASSISGGPNTEAFF. CDR3 coding DNA: TGTGCCAGTAGTATATCAGGGGGCCCGAACACTGAAGCTTTCTTT.

This clone was detected a few times. This chain links TRBV5-1 with TRBJ1-2; tentatively, D is TRBD1 (6 bases). The V gene's germline CDR1 is SGHRS and CDR2 YFSETQ. Trimming pared 0 bases from V and 8 bases from J, leaving 17 bases between. There are 15 residues in the CDR3. DNA for the CDR3: TGCGCCAGCAGCTTGGATGGGGACACCCTCCGCGGCTACACCTTC. Translated: CASSLDGDTLRGYTF.